The 19 T cell receptor beta chains below were found in one sample sequenced in a study of T-cell memory formation after mild COVID-19. MiXCR, applied by TCRdb to the 5' RACE reads, yields one record per CDR3 protein. Of a few hundred thousand distinct CDR3 sequences in the sample, 15% to 20% were seen once. Specimen: PBMCs or a T cell subset sorted from them (not recorded which). These receptors came from a man aged 18 to 35 who had mild COVID-19 (a few samples of this study predate the infection). Cell type and time point are not known.

This clonotype was counted only a few times. CDR3 sequence reads: CAWSVSENQPQHF. The CDR3 nucleotides read TGTGCCTGGAGTGTGTCAGAGAATCAGCCCCAGCATTTT. V usage is TRBV30 and J usage is TRBJ1-5; D is ambiguous. Trimming left V 0 bases short and J 4 bases short, with 7 bases between. This CDR3 contains 13 residues. CDR1 and CDR2 from the germline V gene are GTSNPN and SVGIG (reference sequence).

This clonotype was counted only a few times. The rearrangement joins TRBV15 to TRBJ1-1, with D hard to call. V was shortened by 4 bases and J by 3 bases, with 15 bases between the two germline ends. Germline V lookup: CDR1 LNHNV, CDR2 YYDKDF (reference sequence). The CDR3 consists of 15 residues. The CDR3: CATSTQDGIYTEAFF. In DNA, the CDR3 is TGTGCCACCAGCACCCAGGACGGAATTTACACTGAAGCTTTCTTT.

V is TRBV5-5 and J is TRBJ2-3, with D possibly TRBD2 on 6 matching bases. The germline V gene has CDR1 SGHKS and CDR2 YYEKEE (reference sequence). V shed 3 bases and J shed 4 bases, with 12 bases lying between them. The CDR3 has 14 residues. CDR3 loop: CASSSATSPDTQYF. The CDR3 nucleotides read TGTGCCAGCAGCTCCGCAACTAGCCCAGATACGCAGTATTTT. Complete variable domain (other parts from reference TRBV5-5 and TRBJ2-3): DAGVTQSPTHLIKTRGQQVTLRCSPISGHKSVSWYQQVLGQGPQFIFQYYEKEERGRGNFPDRFSARQFPNYSSELNVNALLLGDSALYLCASSSATSPDTQYFGPGTRLTVL.

In its sample, this clonotype was seen a few times. The genes are TRBV6-5 and TRBJ2-1; 10 bases fit TRBD1. This CDR3 comprises 15 residues. The trim removed 2 bases at V and 6 bases at J, leaving 4 bases unmatched. Germline CDR1 and CDR2: MNHEY and SVGAGI. CDR3 region: CASSYKDRGANEQFF. Here the CDR3 DNA reads TGTGCCAGCAGTTACAAGGACAGGGGGGCCAATGAGCAGTTCTTC.

This clonotype has a handful of counts. The chain has TRBV15 and TRBJ2-7; D is ambiguous. CDR3 length: 15 amino acids. Germline CDR1 is LNHNV and CDR2 is YYDKDF (reference sequence). Trimming took 1 base from V and 0 from J, leaving 10 bases between them. This CDR3 reads CATSRASGYSYEQYF. CDR3 nucleotides: TGTGCCACCAGCAGAGCGTCAGGCTACTCCTACGAGCAGTACTTC.

CDR3 bases: TGTGCCACCAGCAGAGATACAGGGTATAGCACCGGGGAGCTGTTTTTT. This gives the protein CATSRDTGYSTGELFF. The J gene is TRBJ2-2, the V gene TRBV15; a possible D gene is TRBD1 (6 bases). Deletions cut 0 bases from V and 4 bases from J, with 12 bases between. This CDR3 has 16 residues. Germline lookup yields CDR1 LNHNV and CDR2 YYDKDF (reference sequence).

This clonotype was seen a few times. The V gene is TRBV9, the J gene TRBJ2-3; D remains ambiguous. The V end lost 3 bases, the J end lost 11 bases, and 10 bases lay between the germline ends. Germline V gene data show CDR1 as SGDLS and CDR2 as YYNGEE. The length of the CDR3 is 11 residues. The CDR3 DNA sequence: TGTGCCAGCAGCGACGAGACGTTGCAGTATTTT. Encoded protein: CASSDETLQYF.

This clonotype was detected only a few times. The chain carries TRBV7-2 and TRBJ2-2, with a possible D match to TRBD2 (6 bases). CDR3 length: 16 amino acids. V lost 6 bases and J lost 5, with 19 bases in between. Germline-derived CDR1 and CDR2 are SGHTA and FQGNSA. The CDR3 region has the DNA TGTGCCAGCAGTTTACCGCGGACACGGGGGACCGGGGAGCTGTTTTTT. It is translated as CASSLPRTRGTGELFF.

A few counts support this clonotype. The chain couples TRBV30 to TRBJ2-5; D may correspond to TRBD1 or TRBD2 (6 bases each). CDR3 length: 13 residues. The germline CDR1 and CDR2 sequences are GTSNPN and SVGIG (reference sequence). The V and J ends lost 5 bases and 5 bases respectively, with 15 bases between them. The CDR3 coding sequence is TGTGCCTGGGGTTTGGGGGGCCAGGAGACCCAGTACTTC. Its protein product is CAWGLGGQETQYF.

The rearrangement links TRBV12-3 or TRBV12-4 to TRBJ1-2, with D maybe TRBD1 (6 bases). The germline V and J ends were trimmed by 6 bases and 4 bases, with 12 bases remaining between them. The length of the CDR3 is 13 residues. CDR3 in amino acids: CASSRGPGYGYTF. CDR3 coding DNA: TGTGCCAGCAGCAGGGGACCCGGCTATGGCTACACCTTC.

As DNA, the CDR3 is TGCAGCGTTGTGACAGGCCGAAGCACAGATACGCAGTATTTT. Amino acid sequence: CSVVTGRSTDTQYF. The chain recombines TRBV29-1 with TRBJ2-3; possible D gene TRBD1, 6 bases. There are 14 residues in the CDR3. V gave up 4 bases and J gave up 0 bases, with 11 bases separating them. Germline V lookup: CDR1 SQVTM, CDR2 ANQGSEA.

In this sample, this clonotype turned up a few times. V and J are TRBV6-2 or TRBV6-3 and TRBJ2-1; TRBD2 agrees at 8 bases. The CDR3 runs to 17 residues. V shed 4 bases, J shed 0 bases, and the junction held 8 bases outside the gene matches. Germline CDR1 and CDR2: MNHEY and SVGEGT. CDR3: CASSFSSGGPSYNEQFF. Here the CDR3 DNA reads TGTGCCAGCAGTTTTTCCAGCGGGGGCCCCTCCTACAATGAGCAGTTCTTC.

The chain links TRBV4-1 to TRBJ2-7; TRBD1 aligns across 8 bases. CDR1 is MGHRA, CDR2 YSYEKL, per germline. This CDR3 spans 16 amino acids. The V and J ends lost 2 bases and 6 bases, in that order; junction bases with no gene match: 12. The CDR3 DNA reads TGCGCCAGCAGCCAATTCGGGCAAAACAGGGGGGTCGAGCAGTACTTC. Residues: CASSQFGQNRGVEQYF.

This clonotype was recorded many times. Here the CDR3 DNA reads TGTGCCAGCAGTTTACGGGACAGGGGGCCCTACGAGCAGTACTTC. This sequence encodes CASSLRDRGPYEQYF. The rearrangement joins TRBV12-3 or TRBV12-4 to TRBJ2-7; 12 nucleotides agree with TRBD1. V shed 2 bases and J 2 bases; nucleotides not matched to a gene: 1. The CDR3 is 15 residues long.

The CDR3 here is CASSPSGQGYEQYF. In DNA form, the CDR3 reads TGCGCCAGCAGCCCGAGTGGACAGGGCTACGAGCAGTACTTC. This chain joins TRBV4-1 and TRBJ2-7; TRBD1 matches 8 bases. This CDR3 has 14 residues. The V segment lost 4 bases and the J segment 3 bases; nucleotides outside the gene matches: 5. Germline-derived CDR1 and CDR2 are MGHRA and YSYEKL.

V is TRBV2 and J is TRBJ2-5, with 9 bases identical to TRBD1. The length of the CDR3 is 15 residues. V lost 10 bases and J lost 2; bases outside the gene matches: 11. CDR1 is SNHLY, CDR2 FYNNEI, per germline. Here the CDR3 reads CATNRGDRGQETQYF. CDR3 DNA sequence: TGTGCCACCAACAGGGGAGACAGGGGGCAAGAGACCCAGTACTTC. The full variable domain, with the rest looked up from reference TRBV2 and TRBJ2-5, is EPEVTQTPSHQVTQMGQEVILRCVPISNHLYFYWYRQILGQKVEFLVSFYNNEISEKSEIFDDQFSVERPDGSNFTLKIRSTKLEDSAMYFCATNRGDRGQETQYFGPGTRLLVL.

This clonotype has more than one count but fewer than ten. The J gene is TRBJ2-7, the V gene TRBV5-6; 7 nucleotides align to TRBD1. This CDR3 spans 13 amino acids. Trimming at V came to 2 bases and at J to 7 bases, leaving 6 bases not matched to a gene. Germline CDR1 is SGHDT and CDR2 is YYEEEE. This CDR3 reads CASSFRDSVEQYV. The CDR3 DNA follows: TGTGCCAGCAGCTTCCGGGACAGTGTAGAGCAGTACGTC.

This clonotype was counted only a few times. This sequence joins TRBV29-1 and TRBJ1-2; possible D gene TRBD1, 5 bases. The CDR3 totals 11 residues. V was shortened by 5 bases and J by 6 bases, with 10 bases between the two germline ends. Germline V gene lookup returns CDR1 SQVTM and CDR2 ANQGSEA. DNA for the CDR3: TGCAGCGTTCTGTTCAGGGATGGCTACACCTTC. Protein product: CSVLFRDGYTF.

The chain joins TRBV9 to TRBJ2-3; 8 bases match TRBD1. The trim removed 3 bases at V and 2 bases at J, leaving 17 bases unmatched. Germline CDR1 is SGDLS and CDR2 is YYNGEE. This CDR3 is built from 19 residues. The CDR3 region has the DNA TGTGCCAGCAGCGAAGGGCTCCTCAGGGGACAGGACCTCACAGATACGCAGTATTTT. Its protein is CASSEGLLRGQDLTDTQYF.